Listed below are T cell receptor beta chains from one sample, sequenced in a study of cytomegalovirus exposure and HLA in healthy donors. TCRdb's copy holds only in-frame clones and misses some; the assay was immunoSEQ multiplex PCR. The sample contains fewer than 200,000 clones, about four fifths of which appear only once. The sequenced material came from PBMCs. The receptors shown here come from a male donor in good health and CMV-seronegative. CDR3s include the opening cysteine and the closing phenylalanine or tryptophan. The order of the fields is clone size, V gene, J gene, D gene, CDR3 DNA, CDR3 protein. D genes are given only for firm matches. Not every row has a clone size; where given, it reads once, few, many or a size class.

clone_size: NA
v_call: TRBV5-6
j_call: TRBJ2-5
d_call: TRBD2
cdr3_nt: TGTGCCGCGGGGGTAAGGGCGGAGACCCAGTACTTC
cdr3_aa: CAAGVRAETQYF

clone_size: few
v_call: TRBV6-5
j_call: TRBJ1-5
d_call: NA
cdr3_nt: TGTGCCAGCAGTTACTCAGGGAGAAGCAATCAGCCCCAGCATTTT
cdr3_aa: CASSYSGRSNQPQHF

clone_size: NA
v_call: TRBV7-6
j_call: TRBJ2-7
d_call: TRBD2
cdr3_nt: TGTGCCAGCAGCTTTCGACCTATAGGGACTACCAACTACGAGCAGTACTTC
cdr3_aa: CASSFRPIGTTNYEQYF

clone_size: NA
v_call: TRBV18
j_call: TRBJ1-2
d_call: NA
cdr3_nt: TGTGCCAGCTCACCAAATGGGGGGGGCGATGGCTACACCTTC
cdr3_aa: CASSPNGGGDGYTF

clone_size: NA
v_call: TRBV16
j_call: TRBJ1-1
d_call: TRBD1
cdr3_nt: TGTGCCAGCAGCCAATCGAGCCTTAACAGGGGGCTTACTGAAGCTTTCTTT
cdr3_aa: CASSQSSLNRGLTEAFF

clone_size: NA
v_call: TRBV28
j_call: TRBJ1-2
d_call: NA
cdr3_nt: TGTGCCAGTCGGCGGCCCGGGGGGGGTGGCTACACCTTC
cdr3_aa: CASRRPGGGGYTF

clone_size: NA
v_call: TRBV21-1
j_call: TRBJ2-4
d_call: NA
cdr3_nt: TGTGCCAGCCGCCTTGACAGCCAGCCGAAAAACATTCAGTACTTC
cdr3_aa: CASRLDSQPKNIQYF

clone_size: few
v_call: TRBV25-1
j_call: TRBJ1-2
d_call: TRBD1
cdr3_nt: TGTGCCAGCAGTGGTCCTGGACAGGGGTCTGGCTACACCTTC
cdr3_aa: CASSGPGQGSGYTF

clone_size: NA
v_call: TRBV2
j_call: TRBJ2-7
d_call: TRBD2
cdr3_nt: TGTGCCACGGGCGGGACTAGCGGGAGAGCGGCCTACGAGCAGTACTTC
cdr3_aa: CATGGTSGRAAYEQYF

clone_size: NA
v_call: TRBV2
j_call: TRBJ2-7
d_call: NA
cdr3_nt: TGTGCCAGCAGCGTAGACAGGCCGAGCTCCTACGAGCAGTACTTC
cdr3_aa: CASSVDRPSSYEQYF

clone_size: NA
v_call: TRBV7-9
j_call: TRBJ2-1
d_call: TRBD2
cdr3_nt: TGTGCCAGCACCATAGGGACTAGCAGGGATGAGCAGTTCTTC
cdr3_aa: CASTIGTSRDEQFF

clone_size: once
v_call: TRBV7-9
j_call: TRBJ2-1
d_call: TRBD1
cdr3_nt: TGTTCCAGCAGCCCAGACCCCGGGACAGTCCGAGAGCAGTTCTTC
cdr3_aa: CSSSPDPGTVREQFF

clone_size: NA
v_call: TRBV5-6
j_call: TRBJ1-1
d_call: NA
cdr3_nt: TGTGCCAGCAGCCTTATGAACACTGAAGCTTTCTTT
cdr3_aa: CASSLMNTEAFF

clone_size: NA
v_call: TRBV14
j_call: TRBJ1-4
d_call: NA
cdr3_nt: TGTGCCAGCAGCAACCAGGGTTGGGAAAAACTGTTTTTT
cdr3_aa: CASSNQGWEKLFF

clone_size: NA
v_call: TRBV29-1
j_call: TRBJ2-1
d_call: TRBD1
cdr3_nt: TGCAGCGTTCTGGCCCTCAAACAGGGGGCCCTCCAAGGTGAGCAGTTCTTC
cdr3_aa: CSVLALKQGALQGEQFF

clone_size: once
v_call: TRBV7-2
j_call: TRBJ1-6
d_call: TRBD1
cdr3_nt: TGTGCCAGCAGACGAGACAGGGTTAATTCACCCCTCCACTTT
cdr3_aa: CASRRDRVNSPLHF

clone_size: NA
v_call: TRBV4-2
j_call: TRBJ2-2
d_call: TRBD1
cdr3_nt: TGTGCCAGCAGCCGCGACAGGGGTCCGAACACCGGGGAGCTGTTTTTT
cdr3_aa: CASSRDRGPNTGELFF

clone_size: NA
v_call: TRBV7-9
j_call: TRBJ2-7
d_call: NA
cdr3_nt: TGTGCCAGCGACATCGGGGTTCCCTACGAGCAGTACTTC
cdr3_aa: CASDIGVPYEQYF

clone_size: few
v_call: TRBV7-8
j_call: TRBJ1-1
d_call: NA
cdr3_nt: TGTGCCAGCAGCCCCGACCGCCCGGCGGGGGGAGCTTTCTTT
cdr3_aa: CASSPDRPAGGAFF

clone_size: few
v_call: TRBV2
j_call: TRBJ2-4
d_call: NA
cdr3_nt: TGTGCCAGCAGTGGCACACAGCTAGCCAAAAACATTCAGTACTTC
cdr3_aa: CASSGTQLAKNIQYF

clone_size: NA
v_call: TRBV6-5
j_call: TRBJ1-1
d_call: TRBD1
cdr3_nt: TGTGCCAGCAGTTCATGGGACAGGGATGGCACTGAAGCTTTCTTT
cdr3_aa: CASSSWDRDGTEAFF

clone_size: NA
v_call: TRBV10-3
j_call: TRBJ2-3
d_call: TRBD2
cdr3_nt: TGTGCCATCTCTAGCGGAACTAGCACAGATACGCAGTATTTT
cdr3_aa: CAISSGTSTDTQYF

clone_size: NA
v_call: TRBV4-1
j_call: TRBJ1-3
d_call: NA
cdr3_nt: TGCGCCAGCAGCCAAGATGTCCCCGAGAAGTCTGGAAACACCATATATTTT
cdr3_aa: CASSQDVPEKSGNTIYF

clone_size: NA
v_call: TRBV5-1
j_call: TRBJ1-1
d_call: TRBD1
cdr3_nt: TGCGCCAGCAGCTGGGGACAGGGTAGCACTGAAGCTTTCTTT
cdr3_aa: CASSWGQGSTEAFF

clone_size: NA
v_call: TRBV5-1
j_call: TRBJ2-1
d_call: NA
cdr3_nt: TGCGCCAGCAGCGAGGGCCAAGGGAGTGAGCAGTTCTTC
cdr3_aa: CASSEGQGSEQFF

clone_size: NA
v_call: TRBV28
j_call: TRBJ2-5
d_call: TRBD2
cdr3_nt: TGTGCCAGCAGGGGACTAGCGGGAGTGAGAGAGACCCAGTACTTC
cdr3_aa: CASRGLAGVRETQYF

clone_size: NA
v_call: TRBV18
j_call: TRBJ2-3
d_call: NA
cdr3_nt: TGTGCCAGCTCAAGCAAACAGGTCACAGATACGCAGTATTTT
cdr3_aa: CASSSKQVTDTQYF

clone_size: NA
v_call: TRBV11-2
j_call: TRBJ2-3
d_call: NA
cdr3_nt: TGTGCCAGCAGCCCCCGGCGCGGGAGCACAGATACGCAGTATTTT
cdr3_aa: CASSPRRGSTDTQYF

clone_size: NA
v_call: TRBV15
j_call: TRBJ2-1
d_call: NA
cdr3_nt: TGTGCCACCAGCAGAGGGGGGGGCTCGAGGATTAGGACGAATGAGCAGTTCTTC
cdr3_aa: CATSRGGGSRIRTNEQFF

clone_size: NA
v_call: TRBV19
j_call: TRBJ1-1
d_call: NA
cdr3_nt: TGTGCCAGTAGTATAGTAGGGGCCCGGAACACTGAAGCTTTCTTT
cdr3_aa: CASSIVGARNTEAFF

clone_size: once
v_call: TRBV7-9
j_call: TRBJ1-2
d_call: NA
cdr3_nt: TGTGCCAGCAGCTCAATCTATGGCTACACCTTC
cdr3_aa: CASSSIYGYTF

clone_size: NA
v_call: TRBV11-2
j_call: TRBJ2-1
d_call: NA
cdr3_nt: TGTGCCAGCAGCCCCAGGGCTCTCAATGAGCAGTTCTTC
cdr3_aa: CASSPRALNEQFF